These 26 T cell receptor beta chains came from one sample sequenced in a study of beta chain features in type 1 diabetes. These TCRs' antigens remain unknown. The isolated RNA, all of it, was reverse transcribed, so expressed TCRB transcripts were what got sequenced. TCRdb's copy holds only in-frame clones and misses some; the assay was immunoSEQ multiplex PCR. The data show 300,000 to 450,000 clones, 8.5% to 10% seen once. Study-level points and caveats: Shortening that was moderate but significant affected the TCRB CDR3s of Type 1 diabetes patients in all four CD4+ subsets.

Sequencing was done on a sample of central memory CD4+ T cells from blood. Receptors originate from a man aged 25 to 40 with type 1 diabetes.

This clone was seen a handful of times. The V call is TRBV25-1, the J call TRBJ2-3; D may match TRBD1 or TRBD2 (5 bases each). Trimming removed 7 bases from V and 1 base from J, with 9 bases in between. CDR1 MGHDK and CDR2 SYGVNS come from the germline V gene. The CDR3 is 13 amino acids. The chain's CDR3 is CASMGERTDTQYF. CDR3 DNA: TGTGCCAGCATGGGGGAACGCACAGATACGCAGTATTTT.

The rearrangement uses TRBV18 and TRBJ1-1; D is undetermined. V was pared by 2 bases and J by 3 bases, with 13 bases between. The CDR3 has 15 amino acids. Germline CDR1 is KGHSH and CDR2 is LQKENI. The CDR3 spells CASSPGAGWDTEAFF. The CDR3 bases are TGTGCCAGCTCACCAGGAGCAGGTTGGGACACTGAAGCTTTCTTT.

Only a few counts were recorded for this clone. The CDR3 sequence is CASSLEGTGGTGELFF. As DNA, the CDR3 is TGCGCCAGCAGCTTGGAGGGGACAGGGGGCACCGGGGAGCTGTTTTTT. The rearrangement joins TRBV5-1 to TRBJ2-2, with 11 bases fitting TRBD1. The CDR3 sequence is 16 residues long. With 0 bases clipped from V and 4 bases from J, the junction kept 2 bases outside the gene matches. The germline V gene encodes CDR1 SGHRS and CDR2 YFSETQ.

This clone was counted at least ten times. The chain links TRBV4-2 to TRBJ2-3; 15 nucleotides line up with TRBD2. This CDR3 is built from 18 residues. Germline CDR1 LGHNA, CDR2 YNFKEQ. The ends lost 6 bases at V and 3 bases at J; junction bases unmatched: 10. CDR3 sequence: CASSLGLAGGLGTDTQYF. The CDR3 DNA sequence: TGTGCCAGCAGTCTCGGACTAGCGGGAGGGCTGGGGACAGATACGCAGTATTTT.

The chain links TRBV27 to TRBJ2-5, with 11 bases that match TRBD2. The length of the CDR3 is 15 residues. Germline trimming cut 0 bases from V and 7 bases from J; bases unmatched to any gene: 4. CDR1 and CDR2 from the germline V gene are MNHEY and SMNVEV (reference sequence). The CDR3 protein is CASSLSGTSGSTQYF. DNA of the CDR3: TGTGCCAGCAGTTTATCCGGGACTAGCGGCTCGACCCAGTACTTC.

In its sample, this clone was seen once. A read error is possible here, since a much larger clone lies one base away. The chain joins TRBV11-3 to TRBJ2-7; 10 bases align to TRBD1. The ends lost 1 base at V and 3 bases at J; junction bases unmatched: 0. The germline CDR1 and CDR2 sequences are SGHNT and YENEEA. There are 14 residues in the CDR3. CDR3 in amino acids: CASSLGTGGYEQYF. As DNA, the CDR3 is TGTGCCAGCAGCTTAGGGACAGGGGGCTACGAGCAGTACTTC.

The chain employs TRBV9 and TRBJ1-5, with D uncertain. Trimming took off 3 bases at V and 6 bases at J, with 10 bases between the two ends. The germline CDR1 and CDR2 sequences are SGDLS and YYNGEE. This CDR3 spans 13 amino acids. The CDR3 loop reads CASSASESQPQHF. CDR3 coding DNA: TGTGCCAGCAGCGCCAGCGAGAGTCAGCCCCAGCATTTT. Supplemented by reference TRBV9 and TRBJ1-5, the full variable domain reads DSGVTQTPKHLITATGQRVTLRCSPRSGDLSVYWYQQSLDQGLQFLIQYYNGEERAKGNILERFSAQQFPDLHSELNLSSLELGDSALYFCASSASESQPQHFGDGTRLSIL.

This rearrangement joins TRBV25-1 to TRBJ2-2; D call uncertain. Germline-derived CDR1 and CDR2 are MGHDK and SYGVNS. The CDR3 runs 16 residues. Trimming took off 8 bases at V and 3 bases at J, with 19 bases between the two ends. This CDR3 is CASLDKFGDYTGELFF. CDR3 bases: TGTGCCAGCCTCGATAAGTTTGGCGATTACACCGGGGAGCTGTTTTTT.

The rearrangement links TRBV6-1 to TRBJ1-5, with D hard to call. There are 13 residues in the CDR3. CDR1 and CDR2 from the germline V gene are MNHNS and SASEGT. Trimming shortened V by 2 bases and J by 7 bases, and 9 bases separated the two germline ends. The CDR3 sequence: CASSESLRQPQHF. The CDR3 DNA reads as TGTGCCAGCAGTGAATCCCTCAGACAGCCCCAGCATTTT.

V gene TRBV4-1 combines with J gene TRBJ2-7, with TRBD1 matching over 7 bases. V was clipped by 0 bases and J by 6 bases; unmatched bases: 8. CDR1 and CDR2 from the germline V gene are MGHRA and YSYEKL. The CDR3 spans 15 residues. Written as DNA, the CDR3 is TGCGCCAGCAGCCAAGAGGGACAGCGGTACGGCGAGCAGTACTTC. Translated: CASSQEGQRYGEQYF.

The count of this clone is one. The J gene is TRBJ2-7, the V gene TRBV6-5; 9 bases match TRBD2. Looked up from germline, CDR1 is MNHEY and CDR2 is SVGAGI. J lost 2 bases, V lost 2 bases, and 4 bases had no gene match. The CDR3 runs to 15 residues. DNA for the CDR3: TGTGCCAGCAGTTACGGGACTAGCTCACCCTACGAGCAGTACTTC. Its translation is CASSYGTSSPYEQYF.

This clone appeared a few times. This chain joins TRBV6-5 and TRBJ1-5; no reliable D call. The ends were cut back, 4 bases at V and 0 bases at J, with 4 bases in the middle. The CDR3 runs 13 residues. From germline, CDR1 is MNHEY and CDR2 SVGAGI. The CDR3 nucleotides are TGTGCCAGCAGTTTGCATAGCAATCAGCCCCAGCATTTT. This gives the protein CASSLHSNQPQHF.

This clone was counted between two and nine times. The chain uses TRBV5-1 and TRBJ2-4, with 7 bases fitting TRBD1. The V gene end was trimmed by 4 bases and the J gene end by 6 bases; junction bases not matched to a gene: 7. Germline V CDR1 and CDR2: SGHRS, YFSETQ. This CDR3 is 14 amino acids long. In DNA, the CDR3 is TGCGCCAGCAGCCTTCTGGGACAGATAAACATTCAGTACTTC. It codes for CASSLLGQINIQYF.

The sample holds many counts of this clone. This chain's CDR3 is CASSQRTNTGELFF. CDR3 DNA sequence: TGTGCCAGCAGCCAACGCACGAACACCGGGGAGCTGTTTTTT. This chain links TRBV14 with TRBJ2-2, with no clear D. Germline CDR1 SGHDN, CDR2 FVKESK. The germline V and J ends were trimmed by 2 bases and 0 bases, with 4 bases remaining between them. This CDR3 region has 14 residues.

This clone was observed at least ten times. Other DNA variants within this sample encode the same CDR3. The V and J genes are TRBV18 and TRBJ2-5, with TRBD1 matching over 8 bases. J lost 4 bases, V lost 0 bases, and 4 bases had no gene match. This CDR3 spans 15 amino acids. Per the germline V gene, CDR1 is KGHSH and CDR2 is LQKENI. CDR3 nucleotides: TGTGCCAGCTCACCACCTGGACAGGGAGGAGAGACCCAGTACTTC. Translated, it gives CASSPPGQGGETQYF.

This clone was counted only a few times. The gene calls are TRBV5-5 and TRBJ2-1; D ambiguous. Germline-derived CDR1 and CDR2 are SGHKS and YYEKEE (reference sequence). The CDR3 length is 18 residues. V gave up 1 base and J gave up 0 bases, with 17 bases separating them. The CDR3 DNA sequence: TGTGCCAGCAGCTTGTTCCCCCCCGCGGCCGGCTCCTACAATGAGCAGTTCTTC. Residues: CASSLFPPAAGSYNEQFF.

The rearrangement joins TRBV7-9 to TRBJ2-6; 8 bases are a match to TRBD1. Germline V CDR1 and CDR2: SEHNR, FQNEAQ (reference sequence). J gave up 0 bases and V 2 bases, and 6 bases lay outside the gene matches. The CDR3 runs 18 residues. This CDR3 reads CASSLTTGADSGANVLTF. CDR3 DNA sequence: TGTGCCAGCAGCTTAACGACAGGGGCGGACTCTGGGGCCAACGTCCTGACTTTC.

The rearrangement links TRBV7-2 to TRBJ2-3; 7 bases match TRBD2. This CDR3 has 13 amino acids. Trimming took 11 bases from V and 2 from J; bases not matched to a gene: 7. Germline values: CDR1 SGHTA, CDR2 FQGNSA. CDR3 bases: TGTGCCGGAAGTCTAGCGGCCACAGATACGCAGTATTTT. This gives the protein CAGSLAATDTQYF.

This clone occurred a few times. The V gene is TRBV7-9, the J gene TRBJ1-1; D gene unclear. The germline V gene encodes CDR1 SEHNR and CDR2 FQNEAQ (reference sequence). The length of the CDR3 is 14 residues. Trimming took 1 base from V and 0 from J, leaving 6 bases between them. The CDR3 coding sequence is TGTGCCAGCAGCTTAGTGCCGATGAACACTGAAGCTTTCTTT. It encodes CASSLVPMNTEAFF. Full variable domain (rest looked up from reference TRBV7-9 and TRBJ1-1): DTGVSQNPRHKITKRGQNVTFRCDPISEHNRLYWYRQTLGQGPEFLTYFQNEAQLEKSRLLSDRFSAERPKGSFSTLEIQRTEQGDSAMYLCASSLVPMNTEAFFGQGTRLTVV.

This clone came up a few times. This chain connects TRBV4-2 to TRBJ1-2; 9 bases fit TRBD1. CDR1 is LGHNA and CDR2 is YNFKEQ in the germline V gene. Trimming cost V 6 bases and J 5 bases; bases outside gene matches: 4. The CDR3 has 13 residues. The CDR3 region is CASSRQGEYGYTF. CDR3 in DNA: TGTGCCAGCAGTAGACAGGGGGAATATGGCTACACCTTC.

The chain couples TRBV28 to TRBJ1-1, with D tentatively TRBD1 (5 bases). V was shortened by 6 bases and J by 11 bases, with 13 bases between the two germline ends. The germline gives CDR1 MDHEN, CDR2 SYDVKM. CDR3 length: 11 residues. CDR3 in DNA: TGTGCCAGCAGCTTAGGTGGGGGGGCTTTCTTT. Amino acid sequence: CASSLGGGAFF.

The rearrangement links TRBV5-1 to TRBJ2-1; TRBD1 agrees at 9 bases. CDR1 is SGHRS and CDR2 is YFSETQ in the germline V gene. After removal of 3 bases from V and 6 bases from J, the junction contained 7 bases not matched to a gene. The CDR3 spans 15 residues. The CDR3 spells CASSSMGQGFNEQFF. CDR3 coding DNA: TGCGCCAGCAGCTCCATGGGACAGGGCTTCAATGAGCAGTTCTTC.

The V gene is TRBV13, the J gene TRBJ1-2; D is unresolved. The CDR3 contains 14 residues. Germline V lookup: CDR1 PRHDT, CDR2 FYEKMQ (reference sequence). Trimming took 4 bases from V and 1 from J, leaving 10 bases between them. CDR3 in amino acids: CASSSRTLNYGYTF. DNA for the CDR3: TGTGCCAGCAGCTCAAGGACTCTTAACTATGGCTACACCTTC.

This clone came up a few times. The chain has TRBV5-8 and TRBJ2-7; TRBD1 matches at 8 bases. Germline values: CDR1 SGHTS, CDR2 YDEGEE. There are 14 residues in the CDR3. V was pared by 2 bases and J by 2 bases, with 3 bases of the junction left unmatched. The CDR3 region has the DNA TGTGCCAGCAGCTTTAGGACAGGGCCCTACGAGCAGTACTTC. Translating it yields CASSFRTGPYEQYF.

The rearrangement joins TRBV6-5 to TRBJ2-7; the D is unclear. The V gene lost 5 bases and the J gene lost 3 bases, with 2 bases spanning the gap. The CDR3 sequence is 10 residues long. CDR1 is MNHEY and CDR2 is SVGAGI in the germline V gene. The CDR3 spells CASSLYEQYF. In DNA, the CDR3 is TGTGCCAGCAGTCTCTACGAGCAGTACTTC.

This clone came up a few times. The V gene is TRBV25-1, the J gene TRBJ1-1; D possibly corresponds to TRBD1 (5 bases). Between the trimmed V and J ends, which lost 4 bases and 0 bases, there was a span of 18 bases. Germline assignment: CDR1 MGHDK and CDR2 SYGVNS. The CDR3 consists of 17 residues. CDR3 bases: TGTGCCAGCAGTGCCTTAGCCGGGGCCGCCGTGAACACTGAAGCTTTCTTT. Translated, it gives CASSALAGAAVNTEAFF.